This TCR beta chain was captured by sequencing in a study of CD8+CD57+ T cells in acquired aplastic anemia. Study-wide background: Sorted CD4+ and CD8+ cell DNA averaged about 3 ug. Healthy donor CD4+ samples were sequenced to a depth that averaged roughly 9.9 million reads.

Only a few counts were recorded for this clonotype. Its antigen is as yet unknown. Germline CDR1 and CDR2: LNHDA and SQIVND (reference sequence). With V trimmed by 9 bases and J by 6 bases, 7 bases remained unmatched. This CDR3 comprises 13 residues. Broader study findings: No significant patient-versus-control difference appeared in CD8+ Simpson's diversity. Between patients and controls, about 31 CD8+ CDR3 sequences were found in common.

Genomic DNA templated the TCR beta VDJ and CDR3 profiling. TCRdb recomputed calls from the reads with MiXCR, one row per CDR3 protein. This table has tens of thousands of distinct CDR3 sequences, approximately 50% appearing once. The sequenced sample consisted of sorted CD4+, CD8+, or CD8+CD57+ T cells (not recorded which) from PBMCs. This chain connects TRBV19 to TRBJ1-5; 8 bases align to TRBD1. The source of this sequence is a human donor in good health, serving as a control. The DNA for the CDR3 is TGTGCCAGCTCCGGACAGGGTGGTCAGCCCCAGCATTTT. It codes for CASSGQGGQPQHF.